The following is a T cell receptor beta chain sequence with its context. What it recognizes is unknown. This specimen belongs to a study of cytomegalovirus exposure and HLA in healthy donors. The PCR ran on 60 Vbeta and 13 Jbeta primers. Assay: immunoSEQ multiplex PCR; the TCRdb copy retains only in-frame clones and omits some. The sample data list 40,000 to 50,000 clones. General study findings and limits: Trimming of TCR beta V- and J-genes showed a link, identified in a later analysis, to a missense DCLRE1C variant.

The germline V gene has CDR1 KGHSH and CDR2 LQKENI. V lost 3 bases, J lost 2 bases, and 15 bases lay in between. The CDR3 spans 16 residues. This sequence joins TRBV18 and TRBJ2-3; D possibly corresponds to TRBD2 (5 bases). This TCR derives from a woman aged 40 to 50 in good health and CMV-seronegative. Specimen: PBMCs. The CDR3 DNA sequence: TGTGCCAGCTCACCCCCAGGAGCGGAGTACACAGATACGCAGTATTTT. Protein sequence: CASSPPGAEYTDTQYF.